This T cell receptor (beta chain) was captured by sequencing in a study of OX40 agonist ivuxolimab in advanced cancers. Study at large: Two patients with cutaneous melanoma and one with hepatocellular carcinoma, three in total, showed partial responses.

Regarding the study as a whole: Dosing at 0.1 to 3.0 mg/kg was accompanied by clonal expansion of CD4+ and CD8+ blood T cells by week 6. Nonresponders, in some cases, also had low normalized T-cell clonal expansion. Expanded peripheral T cell antigen specificity was not determined.

TCRdb's copy holds only in-frame clones and misses some; the assay was immunoSEQ multiplex PCR. The profile shows just under 20,000 clones, 82% of them singletons. The table lists this clone with a few counts. Its specificity is unknown. The specimen comprised CD4+ or CD8+ T cells sorted from blood, sampled in a trial of the OX40 agonist ivuxolimab. This TCR was recovered from an adult with an advanced solid tumor such as melanoma, head and neck, liver or kidney cancer.

The CDR3, as DNA: TGTGCCAGCTCCGAAGACAGGAGCGTCGGAATGAACACTGAAGCTTTCTTT. It yields the protein CASSEDRSVGMNTEAFF. The chain uses TRBV18 and TRBJ1-1; possible D gene TRBD1, 6 bases. Germline CDR1 reads KGHSH; CDR2 reads LQKENI. The CDR3 sequence is 17 residues long. With 6 bases removed from V and 0 bases from J, the gap between germline ends came to 20 bases.